A single sample is the source of the 27 T cell receptor beta chains below, sequenced in a study of OX40 agonist ivuxolimab in advanced cancers. Libraries were prepared by immunoSEQ multiplex PCR; TCRdb keeps only in-frame clonotypes and omits some of them. The sample contains 18,000 or so clones, 55% to 80% of which appear only once. Sequenced material: CD4+ or CD8+ T cells sorted from blood, taken in a trial of the OX40 agonist ivuxolimab. Every receptor here comes from an adult with an advanced solid tumor such as melanoma, head and neck, liver or kidney cancer.

For the CDR3, the DNA is TGTGCCAGCAGCTTAGTCGTGGGCGGGGAGCTGTTTTTT. Translating it yields CASSLVVGGELFF. The V and J genes are TRBV11-3 and TRBJ2-2; D is ambiguous. The CDR3 has 13 amino acids. The ends were cut back, 1 base at V and 7 bases at J, with 7 bases in the middle. The V gene's germline CDR1 is SGHNT and CDR2 YENEEA.

This clone rates as medium-sized. The chain joins TRBV4-3 to TRBJ1-2; possibly TRBD1 for D (5 bases). Germline-derived CDR1 and CDR2 are LGHNA and YSLEER. Trimming removed 4 bases from V and 1 base from J, with 13 bases in between. The CDR3 extends over 15 amino acids. CDR3 sequence: CASSLLLGDNYGYTF. As DNA, the CDR3 is TGCGCCAGCAGCCTCCTCCTGGGGGATAACTATGGCTACACCTTC.

The chain has TRBV27 and TRBJ2-7; 12 bases align to TRBD1. CDR3 length equals 14 residues. V shed 5 bases and J 5 bases; nucleotides not matched to a gene: 4. Looked up from germline, CDR1 is MNHEY and CDR2 is SMNVEV (reference sequence). CDR3 amino acids: CASSPGTGGHEQYF. CDR3 coding DNA: TGTGCCAGCAGTCCCGGGACAGGGGGCCACGAGCAGTACTTC.

The CDR3 region has the DNA TGTGCCAGCAGCTTAATCCCCGGAGGAGAAGCCTCCTACGAGCAGTACTTC. It is translated as CASSLIPGGEASYEQYF. This rearrangement joins TRBV7-6 to TRBJ2-7; weak D call: TRBD2 (5 bases). Trimming took 2 bases from V and 0 from J, leaving 17 bases between them. The CDR3 loop spans 17 amino acids. CDR1 SGHVS and CDR2 FNYEAQ come from the germline V gene.

The CDR3 DNA reads TGTGCCAGCAGCCATGTCGGGGGTTCCTACAATGAGCAGTTCTTC. Translating it yields CASSHVGGSYNEQFF. The genes are TRBV14 and TRBJ2-1, with D possibly matching TRBD2 (6 bases). The V gene lost 3 bases and the J gene lost 1 base, with 10 bases spanning the gap. The length of the CDR3 is 15 residues. Germline loops: CDR1 SGHDN, CDR2 FVKESK.

Written as DNA, the CDR3 is TGTGCCAGCAGTCCCCCACAGGGAATGAACACTGAAGCTTTCTTT. Translated: CASSPPQGMNTEAFF. The V call is TRBV27, the J call TRBJ1-1, with D possibly being TRBD1 (6 bases). CDR3 length: 15 residues. Germline V gene lookup returns CDR1 MNHEY and CDR2 SMNVEV (reference sequence). The ends were cut back, 5 bases at V and 0 bases at J, with 13 bases in the middle.

This sequence joins TRBV19 and TRBJ1-4, with 10 bases lining up with TRBD1. V shed 5 bases and J 5 bases; nucleotides not matched to a gene: 11. The CDR3 runs to 17 residues. Looked up from germline, CDR1 is LNHDA and CDR2 is SQIVND (reference sequence). The chain's CDR3 is CASSGPGTGVKNEKLFF. The CDR3 bases are TGTGCCAGTAGTGGCCCCGGGACAGGGGTGAAGAATGAAAAACTGTTTTTT.

The chain is built from TRBV9 and TRBJ2-7; 9 bases are a match to TRBD1. The CDR3 extends over 14 amino acids. Trimming took 4 bases from V and 3 from J; bases not matched to a gene: 5. Germline CDR1 SGDLS, CDR2 YYNGEE. The CDR3 bases are TGTGCCAGCAGCTCGACAGGGGGGAACTACGAGCAGTACTTC. Translation gives CASSSTGGNYEQYF.

Notes on this clone: This sample includes further DNA sequences coding for the same CDR3. The rearrangement links TRBV18 to TRBJ2-2; D unresolved. V gave up 6 bases and J gave up 3 bases, with 8 bases separating them. Germline CDR1 KGHSH, CDR2 LQKENI. The CDR3 length is 13 residues. The CDR3 nucleotides read TGTGCCAGCTCGTCCGAGGACACCGGGGAGCTGTTTTTT. This translates into CASSSEDTGELFF. The full variable domain, rest sourced from reference TRBV18 and TRBJ2-2, is NAGVMQNPRHLVRRRGQEARLRCSPMKGHSHVYWYRQLPEEGLKFMVYLQKENIIDESGMPKERFSAEFPKEGPSILRIQQVVRGDSAAYFCASSSEDTGELFFGEGSRLTVL.

The V and J genes are TRBV5-8 and TRBJ2-1; D might be TRBD2 (5 bases). Between the trimmed V and J ends, which lost 0 bases and 6 bases, there was a span of 10 bases. There are 14 residues in the CDR3. CDR1 is SGHTS and CDR2 is YDEGEE in the germline V gene. DNA of the CDR3: TGTGCCAGCAGCTTGGCGGGGAGCCGCAATGAGCAGTTCTTC. Translating it yields CASSLAGSRNEQFF.

The rearrangement uses TRBV11-3 and TRBJ2-7, with D possibly TRBD1 on 5 matching bases. CDR3 length: 14 residues. Trimming stripped 2 bases from V and 6 bases from J, with 14 bases between. The germline V gene has CDR1 SGHNT and CDR2 YENEEA. CDR3 residues: CASSLWGRGAEQYF. CDR3 nucleotide sequence: TGTGCCAGCAGCTTATGGGGAAGGGGTGCCGAGCAGTACTTC.

The chain is built from TRBV28 and TRBJ2-7; perhaps TRBD1 as D (6 bases). The CDR3 extends over 16 amino acids. Trimming stripped 2 bases from V and 2 bases from J, with 16 bases between. Germline-derived CDR1 and CDR2 are MDHEN and SYDVKM. Here the CDR3 DNA reads TGTGCCAGCAGTTTAAACGAGGAGAGGACAGCCTACGAGCAGTACTTC. Protein product: CASSLNEERTAYEQYF.

By sample share, this clone is medium-sized. The chain carries TRBV28 and TRBJ1-2; D gene uncertain. This CDR3 has 14 amino acids. Germline CDR1 is MDHEN and CDR2 is SYDVKM. V gave up 3 bases and J gave up 4 bases, with 12 bases separating them. CDR3 sequence (DNA): TGTGCCAGCAGTTTTTCCCATTTTCCCTATGGCTACACCTTC. Translation gives CASSFSHFPYGYTF.

The sample holds one count of this clone. The genes are TRBV10-3 and TRBJ2-5, with 9 positions matching TRBD2. Looked up from germline, CDR1 is ENHRY and CDR2 is SYGVKD. V lost 6 bases, J lost 2 bases, and 4 bases stayed unmatched. The CDR3 consists of 14 residues. This CDR3 is CAIRLSGGQETQYF. In DNA, the CDR3 is TGTGCCATCAGACTTAGCGGGGGTCAAGAGACCCAGTACTTC.

The chain links TRBV5-6 to TRBJ2-1; D gene ambiguous. CDR1 is SGHDT, CDR2 YYEEEE, per germline. The germline V and J ends were trimmed by 0 bases and 5 bases, with 12 bases remaining between them. The CDR3 runs to 15 residues. The CDR3: CASSLEAAFNNEQFF. In DNA form, the CDR3 reads TGTGCCAGCAGCTTGGAGGCAGCGTTCAACAATGAGCAGTTCTTC. Variable domain in full (rest from reference TRBV5-6 and TRBJ2-1): DAGVTQSPTHLIKTRGQQVTLRCSPKSGHDTVSWYQQALGQGPQFIFQYYEEEERQRGNFPDRFSGHQFPNYSSELNVNALLLGDSALYLCASSLEAAFNNEQFFGPGTRLTVL.

This chain connects TRBV29-1 to TRBJ2-7, with 8 bases that match TRBD1. The CDR3 consists of 11 residues. Germline CDR1 is SQVTM and CDR2 is ANQGSEA. After removal of 7 bases from V and 4 bases from J, the junction contained 3 bases not matched to a gene. The CDR3 DNA follows: TGCAGCGCAAACAGGGGGTACGAGCAGTACTTC. This codes for CSANRGYEQYF.

The chain carries TRBV6-4 and TRBJ1-1; the match to TRBD1 covers 8 bases. This CDR3 is 15 amino acids long. V lost 0 bases, J lost 4 bases, and 4 bases stayed unmatched. Per germline, CDR1 MRHNA and CDR2 SNTAGT. CDR3 loop: CASSDSTGVFTEAFF. The CDR3 nucleotides read TGTGCCAGCAGTGACTCGACAGGGGTTTTCACTGAAGCTTTCTTT.

This clone was seen a single time. The V gene is TRBV6-1, the J gene TRBJ1-1, with D maybe TRBD1 (6 bases). V was trimmed by 7 bases and J by 5 bases, leaving 11 bases between them. There are 12 residues in the CDR3. CDR1 and CDR2 (germline): MNHNS, SASEGT. CDR3 sequence reads: CASILGGTEAFF. The CDR3 DNA reads as TGTGCCAGCATCCTAGGGGGAACTGAAGCTTTCTTT.

This sequence joins TRBV7-2 and TRBJ1-1; no reliable D call. The CDR3 length is 15 residues. Germline-derived CDR1 and CDR2 are SGHTA and FQGNSA. With 5 bases removed from V and 1 base from J, the gap between germline ends came to 14 bases. CDR3 DNA sequence: TGTGCCAGCAGCCTCCGACTGCTTCGGAACACTGAAGCTTTCTTT. It specifies CASSLRLLRNTEAFF.

The rearrangement uses TRBV18 and TRBJ2-3, with D tentatively TRBD1 (6 bases). Trimming shortened V by 6 bases and J by 3 bases, and 10 bases separated the two germline ends. CDR1 and CDR2 (germline): KGHSH, LQKENI. The CDR3 spans 13 residues. CDR3: CASSLRGTDTQYF. CDR3 bases: TGTGCCAGCTCGCTCAGGGGTACAGATACGCAGTATTTT.

The chain employs TRBV7-9 and TRBJ2-1; tentatively, D is TRBD1 (5 bases). Per germline, CDR1 SEHNR and CDR2 FQNEAQ (reference sequence). This CDR3 has 16 amino acids. Trimming took 5 bases from V and 8 from J, leaving 22 bases between them. Here the CDR3 DNA reads TGTGCCAGCAGCCCCGTCGCAGGGTTGAGGATCGATGAGCAGTTCTTC. Translated: CASSPVAGLRIDEQFF.

V and J are TRBV28 and TRBJ2-7, with D unclear. There are 14 residues in the CDR3. Trimming cost V 6 bases and J 3 bases, with 15 bases left between them. The germline gives CDR1 MDHEN, CDR2 SYDVKM. CDR3 bases: TGTGCCAGCAGCATGACTGCTAATCTCTACGAGCAGTACTTC. Residues: CASSMTANLYEQYF. The entire variable domain, with the rest obtained from reference TRBV28 and TRBJ2-7, is as follows: DVKVTQSSRYLVKRTGEKVFLECVQDMDHENMFWYRQDPGLGLRLIYFSYDVKMKEKGDIPEGYSVSREKKERFSLILESASTNQTSMYLCASSMTANLYEQYFGPGTRLTVT.

The chain employs TRBV5-6 and TRBJ1-3, with D possibly being TRBD1 (6 bases). In germline, CDR1 is SGHDT, CDR2 YYEEEE. The germline V and J ends were trimmed by 2 bases and 4 bases, with 13 bases remaining between them. The length of the CDR3 is 15 residues. The CDR3 bases are TGTGCCAGCAGCTTCGGCACAGGGTCCGGAAACACCATATATTTT. Its protein product is CASSFGTGSGNTIYF.

This CDR3 is CASSPEAGVYNEQFF. In DNA form, the CDR3 reads TGTGCCAGCAGCCCCGAGGCGGGGGTTTACAATGAGCAGTTCTTC. The chain couples TRBV7-9 to TRBJ2-1; 7 bases align to TRBD2. The junction had 8 bases not matched to a gene; V was cut back by 5 bases and J by 4 bases. The CDR3 sequence is 15 residues long. The germline CDR1 and CDR2 sequences are SEHNR and FQNEAQ (reference sequence).

This sequence joins TRBV7-6 and TRBJ2-6, with 14 bases aligning to TRBD2. CDR1 SGHVS and CDR2 FNYEAQ come from the germline V gene. The V segment lost 5 bases and the J segment 4 bases; nucleotides outside the gene matches: 13. The CDR3 extends over 20 amino acids. For the CDR3, the DNA is TGTGCCAGCAGCGATGGACTAGCGGGGGGTCCTGTGAGCGGGGCCAACGTCCTGACTTTC. Its translation is CASSDGLAGGPVSGANVLTF. Supplemented by reference TRBV7-6 and TRBJ2-6, the full variable domain reads GAGVSQSPRYKVTKRGQDVALRCDPISGHVSLYWYRQALGQGPEFLTYFNYEAQQDKSGLPNDRFSAERPEGSISTLTIQRTEQRDSAMYRCASSDGLAGGPVSGANVLTFGAGSRLTVL.

This clone has just one count. The rearrangement joins TRBV7-6 to TRBJ2-3, with D perhaps matching TRBD2 (5 bases). The germline V gene encodes CDR1 SGHVS and CDR2 FNYEAQ. Trimming pared 1 base from V and 0 bases from J, leaving 8 bases between. This CDR3 is 15 amino acids long. CDR3 sequence reads: CASSLVGGSTDTQYF. CDR3 in DNA: TGTGCCAGCAGCTTAGTTGGAGGAAGCACAGATACGCAGTATTTT.

The rearrangement links TRBV4-1 to TRBJ1-1, with TRBD1 matching over 9 bases. This CDR3 has 16 residues. Germline CDR1 and CDR2: MGHRA and YSYEKL. Unmatched junction bases numbered 10, after V lost 3 bases and J lost 5 bases. The CDR3: CASSHPDRGLRTEAFF. CDR3 in DNA: TGCGCCAGCAGCCACCCAGACAGGGGGTTGAGGACTGAAGCTTTCTTT.